This TCR beta chain was profiled in a study of blood T cell repertoires in COVID-19 (dated by TCRdb to between 2020 and 2021). Concerning the study at large: Samples from collaborators originated in the United States, Italy and Spain and spanned both the acute and convalescent phases of COVID-19. The prospective study material was composed of cDNA or gDNA derived from T cells, B-cell-depleted T cells, or PBMCs. Deeply sampled blood TCRbeta repertoires from subjects exposed to, actively infected with, or recovered from COVID-19 were included in the dataset. The repertoires were made available in a free public database intended to serve as a resource for research on the immune response to SARS-CoV-2. The samples were drawn from two sources: the first 160 participants of the ongoing ImmuneRACE study, and 950 to 1,500 subjects contributed by 6 global collaborators. The sample metadata nearly always contained a de-identified subject ID, COVID-19 status, age in years and sex. HLA class I and class II types, where available, came from metadata supplied by the sample provider rather than from assay-based typing. General study outcomes and caveats: The quantity of clinical and demographic metadata differed by source and by participant and was supplied without curation.

Per the germline V gene (reference sequence), MNHEY is the CDR1 and SMNVEV is the CDR2. V and J are trimmed by 3 bases and 4 bases, and the gene matches miss 5 bases of the junction. Spanning cysteine to phenylalanine, the CDR3 consists of 16 amino acids. The read is trimmed to its CDR3 DNA, 48 bases read in frame from base 1. TCRbeta CDR3 regions were amplified from genomic DNA using the immunoSEQ Assay, a bias-controlled multiplex PCR. Per the original workflow: The number of nucleated cells in each sample was estimated from the amplification of reference gene primers within the assay. Sequence reads were collapsed and filtered to measure the absolute abundance of every unique TCRbeta CDR3 rearrangement. For each sample, productive Simpson clonality was calculated by taking the square root of Simpson's diversity index across productive rearrangements. Imported from immuneACCESS, the table was reduced by TCRdb to in-frame sequences with V and J called. These copies leave out some clones; in studies compared against another copy, an unresolved V gene accounts for under half, and the cause of the remainder is not known. The DNA gave D and trimming, while V, J and clone size come from that table. A total of 200,000 to 250,000 clones appear in this sample, 88% of them only once. The ten largest make up 2.1% of the sample.

A second Seattle source provided samples from volunteer blood donors who had recovered from COVID-19. The collaborating institutions used their own protocols to collect whole blood in K2EDTA tubes. For TCRbeta analysis, collaborators shipped samples as frozen whole blood, isolated PBMCs, or DNA extracted from either of those sample types. Points on this clone: Its binding antigen is unknown. Per-nucleotide qualities are absent, and no much larger clonotype sits a single base away.

The source material was peripheral blood. The chain is encoded by TRBV27 joined to TRBJ2-2, with 10 bases aligning to TRBD2. This TCR derives from a middle-aged woman who had recovered from COVID-19. The DNA reads as follows: TGTGCCAGCAGTTTCCTAGCGGGAGCGGTCACCGGGGAGCTGTTTTTT. Its translation reads: CASSFLAGAVTGELFF.